This TCR beta chain was profiled in a study of blood T cell repertoires in COVID-19. Across the study: Samples representing acute and convalescent COVID-19 were sourced from the United States, Italy and Spain. The analysed material was cDNA or gDNA that came from T cells, B-cell-depleted T cells, or PBMCs.

In the study's own analysis: Cell counts per sample came from amplifying reference gene primers. Measured with immunoSEQ multiplex PCR; TCRdb has only the in-frame clones, and not every one. V and J calls and clone size are those listed in that table; D and trimming were worked out from the DNA. The sample comprises about 48,000 clones, 75% to 90% of which are singletons, and 15% to 19% rests with the top ten. The receptor was derived from a human donor in a cohort sampled during active COVID-19. The donor label of this sample is uncertain. Material for sequencing was peripheral blood.

The CDR3 region is CASSLTGDGYTF. The CDR3 DNA is TGTGCCAGCAGCTTAACAGGGGATGGCTACACCTTC. This chain uses TRBV9 with TRBJ1-2; 7 positions match TRBD1. J gave up 6 bases and V 4 bases, and 3 bases lay outside the gene matches. The germline gives CDR1 SGDLS, CDR2 YYNGEE. This CDR3 region has 12 residues.